A single sample gave rise to the 14 T cell receptor beta chains below, sequenced in a study of blood T cell repertoires in COVID-19. The method was immunoSEQ multiplex PCR; TCRdb's version includes in-frame clones alone and lacks a portion of them. The sample lists 320,000 or so clones, around 86% occurring once. The sample consisted of PBMCs or T cells enriched from blood (not recorded which). The receptor set was obtained from a man between 60 and 75 years old who had recovered from COVID-19.

This chain links TRBV5-1 with TRBJ2-1; TRBD1 is a possible D gene (5 bases). The CDR3 covers 15 residues. Trimming removed 7 bases from V and 3 bases from J, with 17 bases in between. CDR1 and CDR2 from the germline V gene are SGHRS and YFSETQ. CDR3 coding DNA: TGCGCCAGCGACTGGGGCGCCGGAAACTACAATGAGCAGTTCTTC. As protein: CASDWGAGNYNEQFF.

This chain connects TRBV28 to TRBJ1-1, with 9 bases lining up with TRBD1. Germline V gives CDR1 MDHEN, CDR2 SYDVKM. Trimming cost V 6 bases and J 8 bases; bases outside gene matches: 10. The length of the CDR3 is 14 residues. The CDR3 bases are TGTGCCAGCAGCGTAGGGACAGGGTTCTACGAAGCTTTCTTT. Translated: CASSVGTGFYEAFF.

The rearrangement uses TRBV7-9 and TRBJ1-1; TRBD1 might be the D (5 bases). The germline V gene encodes CDR1 SEHNR and CDR2 FQNEAQ (reference sequence). V dropped 1 base and J dropped 0 bases, with 9 bases sitting between them. The CDR3 runs to 15 residues. The CDR3 region is CASSLGGLMNTEAFF. The CDR3 DNA reads as TGTGCCAGCAGCTTAGGGGGACTCATGAACACTGAAGCTTTCTTT.

As concerns this clone: The sample contains more than one DNA sequence encoding this CDR3. V is TRBV24-1 and J is TRBJ1-5; 8 bases agree with TRBD1. V was clipped by 3 bases and J by 7 bases; unmatched bases: 4. CDR1 and CDR2 (germline): KGHDR, SFDVKD. This CDR3 has 14 residues. CDR3 nucleotide sequence: TGTGCCACCAGTGATGGACAGGGCACCCAGCCCCAGCATTTT. It encodes CATSDGQGTQPQHF.

The genes are TRBV7-8 and TRBJ1-5; no definite D call. Trimming cost V 7 bases and J 3 bases, with 16 bases left between them. This CDR3 has 15 amino acids. CDR1 is SGHVS and CDR2 is FQNEAQ in the germline V gene. CDR3 in DNA: TGTGCCAGCAAGCTCCGGGCCGGGGACAATCAGCCCCAGCATTTT. It codes for CASKLRAGDNQPQHF. Using reference TRBV7-8 and TRBJ1-5 for the parts outside the CDR3, the full variable domain is GAGVSQSPRYKVAKRGQDVALRCDPISGHVSLFWYQQALGQGPEFLTYFQNEAQLDKSGLPSDRFFAERPEGSVSTLKIQRTQQEDSAVYLCASKLRAGDNQPQHFGDGTRLSIL.

CDR3 loop: CASSTKGFTEAFF. The CDR3 DNA reads as TGTGCCAGTAGTACGAAGGGGTTTACTGAAGCTTTCTTT. The V gene is TRBV19, the J gene TRBJ1-1; D perhaps matches TRBD1 (5 bases). The V and J ends lost 4 bases and 5 bases respectively, with 11 bases between them. CDR3 size: 13 residues. Germline CDR1 and CDR2: LNHDA and SQIVND (reference sequence).

The rearrangement joins TRBV5-8 to TRBJ1-2; 8 nucleotides align to TRBD1. Germline assignment: CDR1 SGHTS and CDR2 YDEGEE. There are 13 residues in the CDR3. The V segment lost 3 bases and the J segment 6 bases; nucleotides outside the gene matches: 4. The CDR3 sequence is CASSSGQGDGYTF. CDR3 nucleotides: TGTGCCAGCAGCTCCGGACAGGGAGATGGCTACACCTTC.

This chain uses TRBV2 with TRBJ1-3; the D is unclear. Trimming removed 6 bases from V and 0 bases from J, with 12 bases in between. The V gene's germline CDR1 is SNHLY and CDR2 FYNNEI. The CDR3 runs to 15 residues. The CDR3 here is CASSVDSRSGNTIYF. The CDR3 bases are TGTGCCAGCAGCGTGGACTCCCGCTCTGGAAACACCATATATTTT. The variable domain in full, completed from reference TRBV2 and TRBJ1-3, reads EPEVTQTPSHQVTQMGQEVILRCVPISNHLYFYWYRQILGQKVEFLVSFYNNEISEKSEIFDDQFSVERPDGSNFTLKIRSTKLEDSAMYFCASSVDSRSGNTIYFGEGSWLTVV.

The V call is TRBV5-1, the J call TRBJ1-4; possibly TRBD1 for D (5 bases). V was pared by 4 bases and J by 0 bases, with 10 bases between. This CDR3 spans 15 amino acids. CDR1 and CDR2 from the germline V gene are SGHRS and YFSETQ. The chain's CDR3 is CASSLTATTNEKLFF. The CDR3 DNA reads as TGCGCCAGCAGCCTGACAGCTACAACTAATGAAAAACTGTTTTTT.

CDR3 sequence reads: CSVAPGTRNQPQHF. CDR3 sequence (DNA): TGCAGCGTTGCCCCGGGGACTCGCAATCAGCCCCAGCATTTT. This chain connects TRBV29-1 to TRBJ1-5, with a weak D call TRBD1 (5 bases). Germline CDR1 SQVTM, CDR2 ANQGSEA. The CDR3 consists of 14 residues. V lost 4 bases, J lost 2 bases, and 12 bases lay in between.

V gene TRBV7-9 combines with J gene TRBJ2-7, with TRBD1 matching 9 bases. V gave up 5 bases and J gave up 2 bases; unmatched junction bases: 10. The CDR3 loop spans 16 amino acids. Germline V CDR1 and CDR2: SEHNR, FQNEAQ (reference sequence). The CDR3 region is CASSAGGQGFTYEQYF. The CDR3 nucleotides read TGTGCCAGCAGCGCAGGTGGACAGGGGTTCACCTACGAGCAGTACTTC.

The chain recombines TRBV3-1 (or the pseudogene TRBV3-2) with TRBJ2-1, with 7 bases identical to TRBD2. The CDR3 runs to 14 residues. Trimming removed 5 bases from V and 8 bases from J; junction bases left unmatched: 9. CDR1 and CDR2 from the germline V gene are LGHDT and YNNKEL (reference sequence). The CDR3 loop is CASSTSRGVDEQFF. CDR3 sequence (DNA): TGTGCCAGCAGCACCTCACGGGGGGTGGATGAGCAGTTCTTC.

The V gene is TRBV2, the J gene TRBJ1-1; 7 bases line up with TRBD1. Per germline, CDR1 SNHLY and CDR2 FYNNEI. With V trimmed by 6 bases and J by 2 bases, 6 bases remained unmatched. This CDR3 is 14 amino acids long. The CDR3 sequence is CASRGDSLNTEAFF. DNA of the CDR3: TGTGCCAGCAGGGGGGACAGCCTCAACACTGAAGCTTTCTTT. The variable domain in full, completed from reference TRBV2 and TRBJ1-1, reads EPEVTQTPSHQVTQMGQEVILRCVPISNHLYFYWYRQILGQKVEFLVSFYNNEISEKSEIFDDQFSVERPDGSNFTLKIRSTKLEDSAMYFCASRGDSLNTEAFFGQGTRLTVV.

The V call is TRBV25-1, the J call TRBJ2-7; perhaps TRBD2 as D (7 bases). The CDR3 extends over 15 amino acids. Between the trimmed V and J ends, which lost 3 bases and 5 bases, there was a span of 17 bases. In germline, CDR1 is MGHDK, CDR2 SYGVNS. This chain's CDR3 is CASSDLGGLRDEQYF. The DNA for the CDR3 is TGTGCCAGCAGTGATTTGGGGGGGCTTCGGGACGAGCAGTACTTC.